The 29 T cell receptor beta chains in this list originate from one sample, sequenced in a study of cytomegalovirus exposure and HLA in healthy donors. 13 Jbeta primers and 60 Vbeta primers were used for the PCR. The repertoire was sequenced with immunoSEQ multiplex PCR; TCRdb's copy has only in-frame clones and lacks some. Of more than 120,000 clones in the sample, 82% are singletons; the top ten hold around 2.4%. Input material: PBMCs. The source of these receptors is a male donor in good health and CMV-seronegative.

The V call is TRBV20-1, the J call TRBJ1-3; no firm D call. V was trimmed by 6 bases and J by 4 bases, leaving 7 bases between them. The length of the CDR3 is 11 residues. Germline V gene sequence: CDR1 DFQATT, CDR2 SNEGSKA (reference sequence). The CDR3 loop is CSAPLGNTIYF. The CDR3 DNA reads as TGCAGTGCGCCACTAGGAAACACCATATATTTT.

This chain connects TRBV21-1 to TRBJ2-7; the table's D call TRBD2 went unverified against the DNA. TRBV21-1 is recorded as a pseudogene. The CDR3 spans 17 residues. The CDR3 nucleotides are TGTGCCAGCAGCAAAACCCCCCGAGCGGGAGGGTCCTACGAGCAGTACTTC. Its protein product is CASSKTPRAGGSYEQYF.

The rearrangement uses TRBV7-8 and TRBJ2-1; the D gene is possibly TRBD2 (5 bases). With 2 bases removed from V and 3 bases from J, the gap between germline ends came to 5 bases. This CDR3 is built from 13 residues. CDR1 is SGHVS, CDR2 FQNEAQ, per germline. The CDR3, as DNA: TGTGCCAGCAGCTTAAGCGGCTACAATGAGCAGTTCTTC. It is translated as CASSLSGYNEQFF.

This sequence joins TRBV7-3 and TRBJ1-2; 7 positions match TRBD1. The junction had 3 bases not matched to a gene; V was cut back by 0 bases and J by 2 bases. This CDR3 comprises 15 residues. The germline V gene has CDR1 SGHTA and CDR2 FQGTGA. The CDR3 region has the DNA TGTGCCAGCAGCTTAACAGGGGGCCAGAACTATGGCTACACCTTC. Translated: CASSLTGGQNYGYTF.

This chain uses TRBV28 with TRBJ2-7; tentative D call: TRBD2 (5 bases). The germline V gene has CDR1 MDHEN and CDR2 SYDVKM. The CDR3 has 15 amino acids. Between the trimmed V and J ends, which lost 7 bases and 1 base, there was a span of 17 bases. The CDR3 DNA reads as TGTGCCAGCACCCTGAACGTCAGGAGGTCCTACGAGCAGTACTTC. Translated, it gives CASTLNVRRSYEQYF.

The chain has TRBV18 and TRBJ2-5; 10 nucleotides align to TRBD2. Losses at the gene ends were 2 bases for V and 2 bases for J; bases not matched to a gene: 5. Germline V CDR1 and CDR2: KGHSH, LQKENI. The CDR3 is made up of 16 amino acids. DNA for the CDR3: TGTGCCAGCTCACCAAGAACTAGCGGGACGCAAGAGACCCAGTACTTC. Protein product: CASSPRTSGTQETQYF.

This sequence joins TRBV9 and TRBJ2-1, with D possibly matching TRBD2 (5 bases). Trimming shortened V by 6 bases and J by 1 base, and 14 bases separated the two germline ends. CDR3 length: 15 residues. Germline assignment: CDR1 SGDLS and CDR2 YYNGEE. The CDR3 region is CASNLFGGSYNEQFF. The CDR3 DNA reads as TGTGCCAGCAACTTATTTGGCGGGTCCTACAATGAGCAGTTCTTC.

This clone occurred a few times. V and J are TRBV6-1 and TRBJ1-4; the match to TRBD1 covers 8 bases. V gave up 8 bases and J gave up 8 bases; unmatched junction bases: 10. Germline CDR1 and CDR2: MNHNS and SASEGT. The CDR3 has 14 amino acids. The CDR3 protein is CASRRTGTKEKLFF. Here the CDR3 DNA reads TGTGCCAGCCGCCGGACAGGGACAAAAGAAAAACTGTTTTTT.

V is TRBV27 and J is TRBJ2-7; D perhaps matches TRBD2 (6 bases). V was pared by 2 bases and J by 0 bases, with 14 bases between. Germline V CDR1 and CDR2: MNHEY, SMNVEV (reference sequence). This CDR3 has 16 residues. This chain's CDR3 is CASSLNYGGSSYEQYF. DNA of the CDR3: TGTGCCAGCAGTTTAAACTACGGGGGAAGCTCCTACGAGCAGTACTTC.

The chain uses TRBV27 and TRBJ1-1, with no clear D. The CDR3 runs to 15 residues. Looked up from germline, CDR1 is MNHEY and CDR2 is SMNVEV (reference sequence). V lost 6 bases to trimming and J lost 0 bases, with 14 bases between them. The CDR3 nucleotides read TGTGCCAGCAGCCGTCGGGCGGGTCTGAACACTGAAGCTTTCTTT. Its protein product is CASSRRAGLNTEAFF.

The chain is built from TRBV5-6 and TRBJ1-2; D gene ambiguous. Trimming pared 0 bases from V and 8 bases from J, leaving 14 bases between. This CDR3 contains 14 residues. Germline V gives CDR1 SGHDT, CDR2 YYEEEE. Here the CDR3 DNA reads TGTGCCAGCAGCTTGGAGGGAGGGCCTCCCGGCTACACCTTC. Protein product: CASSLEGGPPGYTF.

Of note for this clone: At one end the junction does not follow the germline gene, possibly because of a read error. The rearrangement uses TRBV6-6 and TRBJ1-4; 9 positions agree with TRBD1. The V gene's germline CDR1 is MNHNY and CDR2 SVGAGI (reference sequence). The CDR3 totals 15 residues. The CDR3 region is CVSTLLQGAVEKLFF. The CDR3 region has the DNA TGTGTCAGCACTCTCCTACAGGGGGCGGTTGAAAAACTGTTTTTT.

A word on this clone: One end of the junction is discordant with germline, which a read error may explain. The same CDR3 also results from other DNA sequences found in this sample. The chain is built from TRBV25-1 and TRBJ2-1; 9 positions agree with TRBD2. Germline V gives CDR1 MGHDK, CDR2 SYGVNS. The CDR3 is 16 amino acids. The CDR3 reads CASTSSGLAESNEQFF. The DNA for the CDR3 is TGTGCCAGCACCTCCTCGGGACTAGCAGAATCCAATGAGCAATTCTTC.

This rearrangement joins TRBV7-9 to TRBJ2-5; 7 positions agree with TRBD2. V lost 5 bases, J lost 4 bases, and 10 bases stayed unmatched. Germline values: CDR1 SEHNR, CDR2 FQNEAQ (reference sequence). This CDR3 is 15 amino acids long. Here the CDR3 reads CASSRGLVETETQYF. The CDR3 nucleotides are TGTGCCAGCAGCCGAGGACTAGTTGAAACAGAGACCCAGTACTTC.

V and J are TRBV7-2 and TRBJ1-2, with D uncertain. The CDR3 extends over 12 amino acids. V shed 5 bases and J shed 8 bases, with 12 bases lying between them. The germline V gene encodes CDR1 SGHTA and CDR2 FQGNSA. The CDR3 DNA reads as TGTGCCAGCAGCGCGAGGATTGGAGGCTACACCTTC. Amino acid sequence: CASSARIGGYTF.

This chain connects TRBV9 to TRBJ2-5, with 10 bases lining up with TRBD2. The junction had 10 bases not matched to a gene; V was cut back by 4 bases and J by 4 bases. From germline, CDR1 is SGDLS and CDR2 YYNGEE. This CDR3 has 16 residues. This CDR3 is CASSPQLAGWGETQYF. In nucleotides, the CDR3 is TGTGCCAGCAGCCCACAACTAGCGGGATGGGGAGAGACCCAGTACTTC.

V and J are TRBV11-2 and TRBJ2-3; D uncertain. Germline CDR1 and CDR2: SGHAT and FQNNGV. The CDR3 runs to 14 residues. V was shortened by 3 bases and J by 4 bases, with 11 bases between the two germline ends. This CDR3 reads CASSLRPTADTQYF. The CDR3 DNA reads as TGTGCCAGCAGCTTGAGGCCTACGGCAGATACGCAGTATTTT.

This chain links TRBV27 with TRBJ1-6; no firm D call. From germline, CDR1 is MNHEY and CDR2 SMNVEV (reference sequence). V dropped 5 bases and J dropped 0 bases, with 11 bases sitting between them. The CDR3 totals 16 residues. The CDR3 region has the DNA TGTGCCAGCAGTCCGCTAGTTAGCTCCTATAATTCACCCCTCCACTTT. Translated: CASSPLVSSYNSPLHF.

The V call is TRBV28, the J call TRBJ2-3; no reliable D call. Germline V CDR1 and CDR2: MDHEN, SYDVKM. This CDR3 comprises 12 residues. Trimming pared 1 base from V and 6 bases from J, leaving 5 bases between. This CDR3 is CASSLSADTQYF. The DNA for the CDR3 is TGTGCCAGCAGTTTATCAGCGGATACGCAGTATTTT.

This chain's CDR3 is CASSKRTMNTGELFF. Here the CDR3 DNA reads TGTGCCAGCAGCAAAAGGACTATGAACACCGGGGAGCTGTTTTTT. The V call is TRBV7-2, the J call TRBJ2-2, with D possibly being TRBD2 (6 bases). With 5 bases removed from V and 1 base from J, the gap between germline ends came to 11 bases. Germline CDR1 is SGHTA and CDR2 is FQGNSA. The CDR3 is made up of 15 amino acids.

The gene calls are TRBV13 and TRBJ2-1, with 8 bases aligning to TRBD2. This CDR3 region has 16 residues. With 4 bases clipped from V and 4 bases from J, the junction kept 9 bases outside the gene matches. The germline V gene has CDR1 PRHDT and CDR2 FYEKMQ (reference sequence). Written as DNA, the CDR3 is TGTGCCAGCAGCTCCCCGATAGTAGCGGGATACAATGAGCAGTTCTTC. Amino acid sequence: CASSSPIVAGYNEQFF.

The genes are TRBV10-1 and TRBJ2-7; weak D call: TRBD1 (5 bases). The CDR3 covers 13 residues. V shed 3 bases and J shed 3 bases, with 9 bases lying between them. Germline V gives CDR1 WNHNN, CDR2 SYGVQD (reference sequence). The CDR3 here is CASSEGHNYEQYF. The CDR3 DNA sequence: TGCGCCAGCAGTGAAGGACATAACTACGAGCAGTACTTC.

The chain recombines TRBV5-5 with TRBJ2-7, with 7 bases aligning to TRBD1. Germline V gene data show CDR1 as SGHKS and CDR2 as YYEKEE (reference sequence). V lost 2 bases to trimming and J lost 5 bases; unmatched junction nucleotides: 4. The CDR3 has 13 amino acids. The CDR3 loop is CASSFGQVNEQYF. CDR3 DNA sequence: TGTGCCAGCAGCTTCGGACAGGTCAACGAGCAGTACTTC.

The CDR3 loop is CASSPVVRPNTGELFF. In DNA form, the CDR3 reads TGTGCCAGCTCCCCGGTTGTCAGGCCGAACACCGGGGAGCTGTTTTTT. The chain employs TRBV2 and TRBJ2-2; no clear D gene. This CDR3 has 16 residues. Between the trimmed V and J ends, which lost 8 bases and 0 bases, there was a span of 16 bases. Germline assignment: CDR1 SNHLY and CDR2 FYNNEI.

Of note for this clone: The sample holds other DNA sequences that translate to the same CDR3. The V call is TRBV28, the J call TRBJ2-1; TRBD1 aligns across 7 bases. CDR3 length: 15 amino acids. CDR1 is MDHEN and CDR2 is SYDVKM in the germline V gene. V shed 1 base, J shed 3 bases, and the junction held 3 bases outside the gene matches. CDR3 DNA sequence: TGTGCCAGCAGTTTATTGGCAGGGGGCTACAATGAGCAGTTCTTC. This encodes CASSLLAGGYNEQFF.

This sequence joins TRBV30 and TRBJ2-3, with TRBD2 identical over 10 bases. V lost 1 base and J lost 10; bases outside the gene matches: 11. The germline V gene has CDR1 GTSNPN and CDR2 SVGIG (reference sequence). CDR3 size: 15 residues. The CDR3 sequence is CAWSGKSGRGRAQYF. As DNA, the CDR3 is TGTGCCTGGAGTGGTAAAAGCGGGAGGGGCAGGGCGCAGTATTTT.

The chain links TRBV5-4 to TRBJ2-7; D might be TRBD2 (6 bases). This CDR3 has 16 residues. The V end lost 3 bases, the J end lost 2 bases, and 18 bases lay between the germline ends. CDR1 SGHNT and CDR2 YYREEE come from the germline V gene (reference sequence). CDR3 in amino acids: CASSSHLGGRAYEQYF. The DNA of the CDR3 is TGTGCCAGCAGCTCCCACCTGGGGGGACGAGCCTACGAGCAGTACTTC.

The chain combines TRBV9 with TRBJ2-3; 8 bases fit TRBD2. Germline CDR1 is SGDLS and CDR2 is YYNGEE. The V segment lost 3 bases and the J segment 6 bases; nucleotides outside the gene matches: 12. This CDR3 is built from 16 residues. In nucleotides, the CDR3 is TGTGCCAGCAGCGGGACTAGCTTAGGTTCGGCGGATACGCAGTATTTT. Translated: CASSGTSLGSADTQYF.

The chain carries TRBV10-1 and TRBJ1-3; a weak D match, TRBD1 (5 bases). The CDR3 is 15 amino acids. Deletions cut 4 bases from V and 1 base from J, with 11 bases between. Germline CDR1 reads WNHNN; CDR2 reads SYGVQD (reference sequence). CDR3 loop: CASSAQGNSGNTIYF. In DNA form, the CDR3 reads TGCGCCAGCAGTGCCCAGGGTAATTCTGGAAACACCATATATTTT.